The 14 T cell receptor beta chains given below trace back to one sample, sequenced in a study of CD8+ T cells in alopecia areata. In each case, RNA was isolated and then reverse transcribed into cDNA as the sequencing template. Only in-frame clones appear in the TCRdb table, and some are missing; sequencing was by immunoSEQ multiplex PCR. The repertoire holds roughly 130,000 clones, approximately 53% seen once, with 3.5% to 5% in the top ten. The specimen was CD4+ T cells sorted from blood, collected at week 0. These receptors were collected from a human donor with alopecia areata.

The chain links TRBV7-9 to TRBJ1-2, with 10 nucleotides matching TRBD1. With V trimmed by 6 bases and J by 8 bases, 18 bases remained unmatched. The germline CDR1 and CDR2 sequences are SEHNR and FQNEAQ (reference sequence). The CDR3 has 17 residues. The CDR3 DNA is TGTGCCAGCAGTTTAACCGGGACAGGGGCCTTCTTCAGAGGCTACACCTTC. It is translated as CASSLTGTGAFFRGYTF.

The gene calls are TRBV7-6 and TRBJ2-5; D is ambiguous. The germline CDR1 and CDR2 sequences are SGHVS and FNYEAQ. The CDR3 extends over 13 amino acids. The V and J ends lost 4 bases and 4 bases respectively, with 10 bases between them. The CDR3 loop is CASSSLGGETQYF. CDR3 in DNA: TGTGCCAGCAGCTCCCTAGGCGGAGAGACCCAGTACTTC. Full variable domain (remainder filled in from reference TRBV7-6 and TRBJ2-5): GAGVSQSPRYKVTKRGQDVALRCDPISGHVSLYWYRQALGQGPEFLTYFNYEAQQDKSGLPNDRFSAERPEGSISTLTIQRTEQRDSAMYRCASSSLGGETQYFGPGTRLLVL.

This clone has just a few counts. V usage is TRBV4-3 and J usage is TRBJ1-4; tentative D call: TRBD1 (6 bases). Germline V gene sequence: CDR1 LGHNA, CDR2 YSLEER. V shed 0 bases and J shed 2 bases, with 10 bases lying between them. There are 16 residues in the CDR3. The DNA of the CDR3 is TGCGCCAGCAGCCAAGACGGGACACGGACTAATGAAAAACTGTTTTTT. It translates to CASSQDGTRTNEKLFF.

The chain is built from TRBV29-1 and TRBJ1-1, with D unclear. The CDR3 has 11 residues. V lost 3 bases, J lost 13 bases, and 15 bases lay in between. CDR1 is SQVTM and CDR2 is ANQGSEA in the germline V gene. CDR3 sequence: CSVDLFAQIFF. The CDR3 nucleotides read TGCAGCGTTGACCTATTTGCCCAAATTTTCTTT.

This chain uses TRBV4-3 with TRBJ2-3; D gene ambiguous. The V end lost 1 base, the J end lost 4 bases, and 9 bases lay between the germline ends. The CDR3 loop spans 14 amino acids. Germline CDR1 and CDR2: LGHNA and YSLEER. This CDR3 reads CASSQGTPPDTQYF. The CDR3 nucleotides are TGCGCCAGCAGCCAAGGAACGCCCCCAGATACGCAGTATTTT.

This clone appeared a single time. The chain combines TRBV4-1 with TRBJ1-2; D gene ambiguous. Per the germline V gene, CDR1 is MGHRA and CDR2 is YSYEKL. This CDR3 spans 12 amino acids. Trimming stripped 4 bases from V and 4 bases from J, with 7 bases between. The CDR3 nucleotides read TGCGCCAGCAGCCCGACGGGCTATGGCTACACCTTC. This gives the protein CASSPTGYGYTF.

This sequence joins TRBV9 and TRBJ2-2, with D perhaps TRBD1 or TRBD2 (5 bases each). This CDR3 comprises 17 residues. The germline gives CDR1 SGDLS, CDR2 YYNGEE. The ends were cut back, 2 bases at V and 3 bases at J, with 17 bases in the middle. This chain's CDR3 is CASSVEGEAAHTGELFF. CDR3 nucleotides: TGTGCCAGCAGCGTCGAAGGGGAAGCGGCGCACACCGGGGAGCTGTTTTTT.

This chain links TRBV7-9 with TRBJ1-4; a weak D match, TRBD1 (5 bases). This CDR3 has 15 amino acids. V was cut by 1 base and J by 7 bases, with 13 bases left in between. Germline CDR1 and CDR2: SEHNR and FQNEAQ (reference sequence). CDR3 amino acids: CASSLEGVPGEKLFF. The CDR3 DNA follows: TGTGCCAGCAGCTTAGAAGGGGTTCCGGGTGAAAAACTGTTTTTT.

This chain uses TRBV5-1 with TRBJ1-1; 7 bases map to TRBD1. The CDR3 has 14 residues. CDR1 is SGHRS and CDR2 is YFSETQ in the germline V gene. Trimming removed 3 bases from V and 1 base from J; junction bases left unmatched: 3. The CDR3 is CASSSGTANTEAFF. Here the CDR3 DNA reads TGCGCCAGCAGCTCCGGGACAGCGAACACTGAAGCTTTCTTT. Together with reference TRBV5-1 and TRBJ1-1, the CDR3 gives the full variable domain: KAGVTQTPRYLIKTRGQQVTLSCSPISGHRSVSWYQQTPGQGLQFLFEYFSETQRNKGNFPGRFSGRQFSNSRSEMNVSTLELGDSALYLCASSSGTANTEAFFGQGTRLTVV.

The V call is TRBV2, the J call TRBJ1-1, with TRBD1 matching over 9 bases. The CDR3 consists of 14 residues. Trimming at V came to 6 bases and at J to 1 base, leaving 3 bases not matched to a gene. CDR1 and CDR2 (germline): SNHLY, FYNNEI. The CDR3 loop is CASRQDRGNTEAFF. The CDR3 DNA reads TGTGCCAGCAGGCAGGACAGGGGGAACACTGAAGCTTTCTTT.

The CDR3: CASSPEIAGEVGQYF. The CDR3 nucleotides read TGTGCCAGCTCACCAGAGATAGCGGGAGAGGTTGGGCAGTACTTC. The chain carries TRBV18 and TRBJ2-7; 9 nucleotides match TRBD2. The trim removed 2 bases at V and 9 bases at J, leaving 11 bases unmatched. The CDR3 loop spans 15 amino acids. Germline CDR1 and CDR2: KGHSH and LQKENI.

V gene TRBV5-1 combines with J gene TRBJ2-1, with D hard to call. The CDR3 is made up of 16 amino acids. CDR1 and CDR2 from the germline V gene are SGHRS and YFSETQ. Trimming took off 0 bases at V and 8 bases at J, with 18 bases between the two ends. The CDR3 spells CASSLGSTVGTDEQFF. The CDR3 nucleotides are TGCGCCAGCAGCTTGGGTTCAACAGTAGGAACAGATGAGCAGTTCTTC.

The V and J genes are TRBV4-1 and TRBJ2-7; D is possibly TRBD1 or TRBD2 (5 bases each). V lost 0 bases, J lost 7 bases, and 13 bases lay in between. The CDR3 is made up of 14 amino acids. The V gene's germline CDR1 is MGHRA and CDR2 YSYEKL. As DNA, the CDR3 is TGCGCCAGCAGCCAAGAGGGCAGGGACGGTGAGCAGTACTTC. This codes for CASSQEGRDGEQYF.

This chain joins TRBV9 and TRBJ1-2; possible D gene TRBD1, 6 bases. The CDR3 covers 13 residues. The germline V gene has CDR1 SGDLS and CDR2 YYNGEE. Trimming left V 7 bases short and J 8 bases short, with 18 bases between. In nucleotides, the CDR3 is TGTGCCAGCGGCAGTATTGGGGGCGGCGGCTACACCTTC. Encoded protein: CASGSIGGGGYTF.